The sequence of this T cell receptor (beta chain) was determined in a study of blood T cell repertoires in COVID-19. Study details: COVID-19 samples from acute and convalescent phases originated in the United States, Italy and Spain. T cells, B-cell-depleted T cells, or PBMCs provided the cDNA or gDNA that served as material.

Trimming took off 3 bases at V and 11 bases at J, with 14 bases between the two ends. Germline CDR1 is SEHNR and CDR2 is FQNEAQ (reference sequence). This CDR3 region has 13 residues. As processed by the authors: Researchers report that nucleated cell counts were estimated from reference gene primer amplification. The repertoire was sequenced with immunoSEQ multiplex PCR; TCRdb's copy has only in-frame clones and lacks some. V, J and clone size are those of that table, while D and trimming were read from the DNA. The profile shows approximately 220,000 clones, approximately 86% of them singletons. Material: peripheral blood. This receptor was identified in a man aged 60 to 75 with acute or convalescent COVID-19. This chain uses TRBV7-9 with TRBJ2-1; possibly TRBD2 for D (6 bases). The CDR3 here is CASSLEGWSQQFF. In nucleotides, the CDR3 is TGTGCCAGCAGCTTGGAGGGCTGGAGTCAGCAGTTCTTC.